These 24 T cell receptor beta chains came from one sample sequenced in a study of PD-L1 blockade in urothelial cancer. The time point is: peripheral blood 6 weeks after treatment start. Assay: immunoSEQ multiplex PCR; the TCRdb copy retains only in-frame clones and omits some. Among 46,000 or so clones listed, 86% were seen once. Sequencing was performed on PBMCs, taken around atezolizumab (anti-PD-L1) treatment. These receptors originate from a man between 60 and 75 years old with urothelial cancer.

The rearrangement joins TRBV5-6 to TRBJ2-7; 9 nucleotides line up with TRBD1. Trimming at V came to 4 bases and at J to 3 bases, leaving 17 bases not matched to a gene. CDR3 length: 18 amino acids. Germline CDR1 and CDR2: SGHDT and YYEEEE. The CDR3 loop is CASSPSSSLGTGSYEQYF. The CDR3 coding sequence is TGTGCCAGCAGCCCATCATCCTCCCTGGGGACAGGGAGCTACGAGCAGTACTTC.

In the case of this clone: A read error may produce the germline difference seen at one junction end. The sample has other DNA sequences that encode this CDR3 too. V and J are TRBV5-1 and TRBJ2-2; 7 bases line up with TRBD1. The CDR3 spans 16 residues. Per the germline V gene, CDR1 is SGHRS and CDR2 is YFSETQ. The CDR3 nucleotides are TGCGCCAGCAGCCCGACAGGGTGGGCGAACACCGGAGAGCTGTTTTTT. The encoded protein is CASSPTGWANTGELFF.

This rearrangement joins TRBV5-8 to TRBJ2-7, with 8 positions matching TRBD1. Per germline, CDR1 SGHTS and CDR2 YDEGEE. Trimming at V came to 4 bases and at J to 7 bases, leaving 13 bases not matched to a gene. CDR3 length: 15 residues. The CDR3 reads CASSRPETGAIEQYF. The CDR3 DNA follows: TGTGCCAGCAGCCGACCGGAGACAGGGGCTATAGAGCAGTACTTC. Drawing the rest from reference TRBV5-8 and TRBJ2-7, the complete variable domain is EAGVTQSPTHLIKTRGQQATLRCSPISGHTSVYWYQQALGLGLQFLLWYDEGEERNRGNFPPRFSGRQFPNYSSELNVNALELEDSALYLCASSRPETGAIEQYFGPGTRLTVT.

The chain joins TRBV30 to TRBJ2-1, with D possibly TRBD1 on 6 matching bases. V was shortened by 3 bases and J by 8 bases, with 23 bases between the two germline ends. Germline V CDR1 and CDR2: GTSNPN, SVGIG (reference sequence). The CDR3 consists of 16 residues. The CDR3 here is CAWSPYGATGYYEQFF. The CDR3, as DNA: TGTGCCTGGAGCCCTTATGGGGCGACAGGATATTATGAGCAGTTCTTC.

The chain has TRBV2 and TRBJ2-1; 9 nucleotides agree with TRBD2. The CDR3 spans 17 residues. The germline CDR1 and CDR2 sequences are SNHLY and FYNNEI. V lost 8 bases to trimming and J lost 7 bases; unmatched junction nucleotides: 18. DNA for the CDR3: TGTGCCAGCGCCCGGCGGGGCGGGGGGGCCTTAGGGAATGAGCAGTTCTTC. Amino acid sequence: CASARRGGGALGNEQFF.

The genes are TRBV2 and TRBJ1-4; D is unclear. V was pared by 4 bases and J by 0 bases, with 9 bases between. The CDR3 has 15 amino acids. Germline-derived CDR1 and CDR2 are SNHLY and FYNNEI. The CDR3 region is CASSASVATNEKLFF. CDR3 bases: TGTGCCAGCAGTGCATCAGTTGCAACTAATGAAAAACTGTTTTTT.

The chain links TRBV7-9 to TRBJ1-3; D not resolved. The V and J ends lost 7 bases and 3 bases respectively, with 10 bases between them. The CDR3 consists of 13 residues. The germline V gene has CDR1 SEHNR and CDR2 FQNEAQ (reference sequence). Written as DNA, the CDR3 is TGTGCCAGCACACTCTCGTATGGAAACACCATATATTTT. Protein: CASTLSYGNTIYF. The whole variable domain, filled in from reference TRBV7-9 and TRBJ1-3, reads DTGVSQNPRHKITKRGQNVTFRCDPISEHNRLYWYRQTLGQGPEFLTYFQNEAQLEKSRLLSDRFSAERPKGSFSTLEIQRTEQGDSAMYLCASTLSYGNTIYFGEGSWLTVV.

This sequence joins TRBV27 and TRBJ1-5, with D perhaps TRBD1 (6 bases). The V end was cut by 0 bases, the J end by 7 bases, with 13 bases between. Germline CDR1 reads MNHEY; CDR2 reads SMNVEV (reference sequence). The CDR3 is 15 amino acids. CDR3 sequence (DNA): TGTGCCAGCAGTTTATCCGAGGGGGGGTACCAGCCCCAGCATTTT. Its translation: CASSLSEGGYQPQHF.

The chain combines TRBV7-2 with TRBJ2-7, with TRBD2 matching over 9 bases. This CDR3 region has 15 residues. Germline values: CDR1 SGHTA, CDR2 FQGNSA. Unmatched junction bases numbered 7, after V lost 5 bases and J lost 2 bases. For the CDR3, the DNA is TGTGCCAGCAGCCATCAACCTAGCGGGGCCTACGAGCAGTACTTC. Amino acids: CASSHQPSGAYEQYF.

This sequence joins TRBV9 and TRBJ1-2; D ambiguous. V shed 0 bases and J shed 6 bases, with 18 bases lying between them. The CDR3 length is 16 residues. The germline V gene has CDR1 SGDLS and CDR2 YYNGEE. Written as DNA, the CDR3 is TGTGCCAGCAGCGTAGGGTTAGCGGGCACTACACATGGCTACACCTTC. This encodes CASSVGLAGTTHGYTF.

This clone has a single count. The chain joins TRBV6-4 to TRBJ2-2; no clear D gene. With 6 bases removed from V and 7 bases from J, the gap between germline ends came to 15 bases. The germline V gene has CDR1 MRHNA and CDR2 SNTAGT. This CDR3 is 14 amino acids long. CDR3 sequence: CASSDQALSGELFF. The DNA of the CDR3 is TGTGCCAGCAGCGATCAGGCCCTGAGCGGGGAGCTGTTTTTT.

The J gene is TRBJ2-2, the V gene TRBV5-1, with D unclear. The V gene lost 7 bases and the J gene lost 0 bases, with 10 bases spanning the gap. Germline lookup yields CDR1 SGHRS and CDR2 YFSETQ. The CDR3 runs to 14 residues. The chain's CDR3 is CASQTLSNTGELFF. The CDR3 bases are TGCGCCAGCCAAACATTGTCGAACACCGGGGAGCTGTTTTTT.

This clone was counted between two and nine times. The V call is TRBV5-6, the J call TRBJ2-5, with TRBD1 matching 8 bases. The germline CDR1 and CDR2 sequences are SGHDT and YYEEEE. This CDR3 region has 14 residues. The V and J ends lost 3 bases and 1 base, in that order; junction bases with no gene match: 2. Written as DNA, the CDR3 is TGTGCCAGCAGCTGGACAGGGCCCCAAGAGACCCAGTACTTC. Translating it yields CASSWTGPQETQYF. Using reference TRBV5-6 and TRBJ2-5 for the parts outside the CDR3, the full variable domain is DAGVTQSPTHLIKTRGQQVTLRCSPKSGHDTVSWYQQALGQGPQFIFQYYEEEERQRGNFPDRFSGHQFPNYSSELNVNALLLGDSALYLCASSWTGPQETQYFGPGTRLLVL.

The gene calls are TRBV7-3 and TRBJ2-1; no clear D gene. The V gene's germline CDR1 is SGHTA and CDR2 FQGTGA. Trimming cost V 4 bases and J 7 bases, with 8 bases left between them. This CDR3 comprises 12 residues. This CDR3 reads CASSYNRNEQFF. DNA of the CDR3: TGTGCCAGCAGCTACAATCGTAATGAGCAGTTCTTC.

V usage is TRBV15 and J usage is TRBJ2-5, with TRBD2 matching over 8 bases. The CDR3 covers 16 residues. CDR1 and CDR2 (germline): LNHNV, YYDKDF (reference sequence). J lost 1 base, V lost 1 base, and 5 bases had no gene match. CDR3 residues: CATSRVGGASQETQYF. In nucleotides, the CDR3 is TGTGCCACCAGCAGAGTCGGGGGGGCCTCCCAAGAGACCCAGTACTTC.

A note on this clone: Given the absence of the conserved phenylalanine or tryptophan at the CDR3 end, a read error is likely. The rearrangement joins TRBV6-1 to TRBJ1-1; TRBD1 matches at 7 bases. The CDR3 loop spans 15 amino acids. With 9 bases clipped from V and 0 bases from J, the junction kept 10 bases outside the gene matches. Germline lookup yields CDR1 MNHNS and CDR2 SASEGT. The CDR3 loop is CARPPGQLLNTEAFL. In DNA, the CDR3 is TGTGCCAGGCCCCCGGGACAGCTTTTGAACACTGAAGCTTTCCTT.

This clone was observed a single time. The rearrangement joins TRBV19 to TRBJ1-5; 11 bases map to TRBD1. Germline loops: CDR1 LNHDA, CDR2 SQIVND (reference sequence). V lost 5 bases and J lost 1; bases outside the gene matches: 7. The length of the CDR3 is 17 residues. The CDR3 coding sequence is TGTGCCAGTAGTTCGACGGACAGGGGGCTGAGCAATCAGCCCCAGCATTTT. It yields the protein CASSSTDRGLSNQPQHF.

This clone has a single count. V is TRBV5-6 and J is TRBJ2-3; 13 bases agree with TRBD2. CDR1 is SGHDT, CDR2 YYEEEE, per germline. The CDR3 runs 16 residues. Trimming at V came to 3 bases and at J to 4 bases, leaving 5 bases not matched to a gene. Here the CDR3 reads CASSWGLAGRPDTQYF. The CDR3 DNA sequence: TGTGCCAGCAGCTGGGGACTAGCGGGGCGCCCAGATACGCAGTATTTT.

DNA of the CDR3: TGCGCCAGCAGCTTTCTCCTAGCGGGGGTTTACAATGAGCAGTTCTTC. It is translated as CASSFLLAGVYNEQFF. The chain recombines TRBV5-1 with TRBJ2-1, with 10 bases fitting TRBD2. The CDR3 contains 16 residues. Germline V lookup: CDR1 SGHRS, CDR2 YFSETQ. Unmatched junction bases numbered 6, after V lost 2 bases and J lost 4 bases.

The rearrangement links TRBV14 to TRBJ2-5; 13 bases map to TRBD2. The CDR3 sequence is 17 residues long. CDR1 and CDR2 (germline): SGHDN, FVKESK. Trimming removed 5 bases from V and 0 bases from J; junction bases left unmatched: 6. As DNA, the CDR3 is TGTGCCAGCAGCAAGGGACTAGCGGGGTGGTACCAAGAGACCCAGTACTTC. Protein: CASSKGLAGWYQETQYF.

CDR3 residues: CASSIDASGGRDEQYF. The CDR3 nucleotides read TGTGCCAGTAGTATAGATGCTAGCGGGGGAAGGGACGAGCAGTACTTC. The rearrangement joins TRBV19 to TRBJ2-7; 10 positions agree with TRBD2. The V and J ends lost 0 bases and 5 bases, in that order; junction bases with no gene match: 7. There are 16 residues in the CDR3. The V gene's germline CDR1 is LNHDA and CDR2 SQIVND (reference sequence).

The count of this clone is one. V is TRBV7-2 and J is TRBJ2-2; D perhaps matches TRBD1 (6 bases). Germline lookup yields CDR1 SGHTA and CDR2 FQGNSA. Trimming left V 3 bases short and J 2 bases short, with 13 bases between. The CDR3 length is 16 residues. CDR3 sequence: CASSLMSRGNTGELFF. CDR3 coding DNA: TGTGCCAGCAGCTTGATGAGCAGGGGCAACACCGGGGAGCTGTTTTTT.

This clone was picked up one time. The rearrangement uses TRBV7-9 and TRBJ2-7; TRBD2 is a possible D gene (6 bases). CDR1 is SEHNR, CDR2 FQNEAQ, per germline (reference sequence). This CDR3 is 15 amino acids long. V was pared by 11 bases and J by 7 bases, with 27 bases between. This CDR3 reads CAGGTLPQPVEEQYF. In DNA, the CDR3 is TGTGCCGGGGGGACGCTTCCACAGCCCGTAGAAGAGCAGTACTTC.

The chain joins TRBV10-2 to TRBJ2-5; 7 bases agree with TRBD2. The CDR3 extends over 14 amino acids. Germline V lookup: CDR1 WSHSY, CDR2 SAAADI. Unmatched junction bases numbered 5, after V lost 7 bases and J lost 0 bases. In DNA form, the CDR3 reads TGCGCCAGCACTTTGACTAGCCACCAAGAGACCCAGTACTTC. Residues: CASTLTSHQETQYF.